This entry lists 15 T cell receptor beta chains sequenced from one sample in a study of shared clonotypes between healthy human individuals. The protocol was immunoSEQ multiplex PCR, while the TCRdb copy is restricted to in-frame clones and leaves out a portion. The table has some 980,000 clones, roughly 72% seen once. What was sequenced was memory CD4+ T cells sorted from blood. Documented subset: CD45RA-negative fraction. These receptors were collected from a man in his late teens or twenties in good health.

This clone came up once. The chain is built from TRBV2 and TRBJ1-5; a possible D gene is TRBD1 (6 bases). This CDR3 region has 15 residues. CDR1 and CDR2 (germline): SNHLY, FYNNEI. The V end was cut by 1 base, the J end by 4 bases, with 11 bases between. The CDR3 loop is CASSEGQERNQPQHF. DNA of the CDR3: TGTGCCAGCAGTGAAGGACAGGAAAGGAATCAGCCCCAGCATTTT.

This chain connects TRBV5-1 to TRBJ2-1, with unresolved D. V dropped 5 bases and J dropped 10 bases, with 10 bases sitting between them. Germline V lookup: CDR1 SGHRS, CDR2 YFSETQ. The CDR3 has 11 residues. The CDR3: CASRESDEQFF. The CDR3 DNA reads TGCGCCAGCAGGGAAAGCGACGAGCAGTTCTTC.

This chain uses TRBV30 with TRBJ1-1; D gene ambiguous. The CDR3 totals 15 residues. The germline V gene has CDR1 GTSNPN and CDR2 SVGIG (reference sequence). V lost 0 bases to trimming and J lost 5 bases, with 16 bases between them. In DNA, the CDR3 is TGTGCCTGGAGTGTACGTTCAGTCAGAGGGACTGAAGCTTTCTTT. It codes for CAWSVRSVRGTEAFF.

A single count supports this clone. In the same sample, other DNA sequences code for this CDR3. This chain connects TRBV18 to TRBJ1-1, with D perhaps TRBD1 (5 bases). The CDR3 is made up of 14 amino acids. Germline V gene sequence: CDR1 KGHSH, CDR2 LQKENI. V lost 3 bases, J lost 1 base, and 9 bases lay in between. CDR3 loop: CASSPGGTNTEAFF. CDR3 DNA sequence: TGTGCCAGCTCACCGGGAGGGACGAACACTGAAGCTTTCTTT.

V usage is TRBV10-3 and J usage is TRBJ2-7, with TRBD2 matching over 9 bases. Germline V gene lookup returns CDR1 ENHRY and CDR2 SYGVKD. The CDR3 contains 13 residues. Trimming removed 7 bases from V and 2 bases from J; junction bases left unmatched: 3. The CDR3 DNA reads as TGTGCCATCATGGGGACTAGCCCCTACGAGCAGTACTTC. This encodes CAIMGTSPYEQYF.

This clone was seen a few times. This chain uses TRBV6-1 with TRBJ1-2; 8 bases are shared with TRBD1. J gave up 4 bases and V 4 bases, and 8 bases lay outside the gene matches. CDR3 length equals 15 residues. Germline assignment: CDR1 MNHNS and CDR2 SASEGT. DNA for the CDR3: TGTGCCAGCAGTGCAGGGGGCAGGGACCCCTATGGCTACACCTTC. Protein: CASSAGGRDPYGYTF.

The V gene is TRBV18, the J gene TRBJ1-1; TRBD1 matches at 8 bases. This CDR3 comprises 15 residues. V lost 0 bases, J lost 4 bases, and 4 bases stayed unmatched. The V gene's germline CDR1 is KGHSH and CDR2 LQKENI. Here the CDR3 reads CASSPPRTGPTEAFF. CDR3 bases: TGTGCCAGCTCACCACCTCGGACAGGGCCCACTGAAGCTTTCTTT. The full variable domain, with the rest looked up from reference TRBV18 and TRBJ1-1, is NAGVMQNPRHLVRRRGQEARLRCSPMKGHSHVYWYRQLPEEGLKFMVYLQKENIIDESGMPKERFSAEFPKEGPSILRIQQVVRGDSAAYFCASSPPRTGPTEAFFGQGTRLTVV.

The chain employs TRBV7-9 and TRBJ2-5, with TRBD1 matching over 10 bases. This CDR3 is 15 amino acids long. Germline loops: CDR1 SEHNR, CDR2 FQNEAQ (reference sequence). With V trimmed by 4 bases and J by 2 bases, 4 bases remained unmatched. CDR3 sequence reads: CASSSGQGVQETQYF. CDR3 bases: TGTGCCAGCAGCTCCGGACAGGGGGTGCAAGAGACCCAGTACTTC.

Here the CDR3 reads CASSYGTSGGVRGTDTQYF. The CDR3 DNA is TGTGCCAGCAGCTACGGGACTAGCGGTGGAGTCAGGGGGACAGATACGCAGTATTTT. The V gene is TRBV7-9, the J gene TRBJ2-3; 11 nucleotides line up with TRBD2. J lost 3 bases, V lost 4 bases, and 15 bases had no gene match. The germline V gene encodes CDR1 SEHNR and CDR2 FQNEAQ (reference sequence). CDR3 size: 19 residues.

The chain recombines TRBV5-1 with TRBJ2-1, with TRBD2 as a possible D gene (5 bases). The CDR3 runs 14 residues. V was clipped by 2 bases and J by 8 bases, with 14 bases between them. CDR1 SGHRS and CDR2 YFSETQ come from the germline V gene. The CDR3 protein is CASSFMGSGDEQFF. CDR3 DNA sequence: TGCGCCAGCAGCTTTATGGGAAGCGGAGATGAGCAGTTCTTC.

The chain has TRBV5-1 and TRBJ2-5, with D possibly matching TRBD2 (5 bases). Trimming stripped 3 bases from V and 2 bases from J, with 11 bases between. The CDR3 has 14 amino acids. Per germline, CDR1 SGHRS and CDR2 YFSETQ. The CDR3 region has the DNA TGCGCCAGCAGCTGGGCTTCGGGGCAAGAGACCCAGTACTTC. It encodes CASSWASGQETQYF.

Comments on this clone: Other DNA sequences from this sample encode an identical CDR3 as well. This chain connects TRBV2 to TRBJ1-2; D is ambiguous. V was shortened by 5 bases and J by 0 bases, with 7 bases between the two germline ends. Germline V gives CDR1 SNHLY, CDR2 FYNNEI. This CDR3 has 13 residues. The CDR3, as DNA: TGTGCCAGCAGTCCGGGCCCTAACTATGGCTACACCTTC. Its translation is CASSPGPNYGYTF.

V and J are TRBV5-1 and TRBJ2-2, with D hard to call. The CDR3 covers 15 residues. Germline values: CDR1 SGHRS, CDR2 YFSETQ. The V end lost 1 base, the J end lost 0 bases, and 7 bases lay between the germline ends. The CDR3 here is CASSLSLSNTGELFF. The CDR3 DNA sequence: TGCGCCAGCAGCTTGTCCTTGTCGAACACCGGGGAGCTGTTTTTT.

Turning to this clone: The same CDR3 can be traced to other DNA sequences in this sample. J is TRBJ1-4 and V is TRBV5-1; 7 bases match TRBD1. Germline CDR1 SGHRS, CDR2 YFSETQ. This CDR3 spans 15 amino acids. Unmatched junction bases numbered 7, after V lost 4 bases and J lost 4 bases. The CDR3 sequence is CASSLAGGYNEKLFF. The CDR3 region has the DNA TGCGCCAGCAGCCTTGCAGGGGGTTATAATGAAAAACTGTTTTTT.

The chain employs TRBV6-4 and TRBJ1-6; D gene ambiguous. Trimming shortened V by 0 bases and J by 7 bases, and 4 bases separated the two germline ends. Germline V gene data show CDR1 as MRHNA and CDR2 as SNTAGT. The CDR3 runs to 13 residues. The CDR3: CASSDSRNSPLHF. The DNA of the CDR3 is TGTGCCAGCAGTGACTCCAGAAATTCACCCCTCCACTTT.